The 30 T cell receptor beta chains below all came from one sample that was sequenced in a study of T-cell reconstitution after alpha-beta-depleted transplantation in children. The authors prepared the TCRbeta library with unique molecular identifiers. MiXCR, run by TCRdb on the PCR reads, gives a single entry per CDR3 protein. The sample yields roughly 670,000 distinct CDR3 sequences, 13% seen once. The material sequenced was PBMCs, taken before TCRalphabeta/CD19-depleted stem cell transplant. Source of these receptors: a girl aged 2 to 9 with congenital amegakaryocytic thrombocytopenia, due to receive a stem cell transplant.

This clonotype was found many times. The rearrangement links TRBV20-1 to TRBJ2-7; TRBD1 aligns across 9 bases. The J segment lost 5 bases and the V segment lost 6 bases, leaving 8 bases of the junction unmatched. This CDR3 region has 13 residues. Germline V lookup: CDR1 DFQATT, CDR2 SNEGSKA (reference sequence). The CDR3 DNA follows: TGCAGTGCCGTACAGGGGGCGTTCCACGAGCAGTACTTC. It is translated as CSAVQGAFHEQYF.

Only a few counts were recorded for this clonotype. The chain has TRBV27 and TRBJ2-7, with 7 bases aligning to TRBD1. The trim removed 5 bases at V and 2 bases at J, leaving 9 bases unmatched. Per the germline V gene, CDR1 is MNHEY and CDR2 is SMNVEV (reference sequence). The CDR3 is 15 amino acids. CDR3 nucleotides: TGTGCCAGCAGTACAACAGGGGCAGCGGCCTACGAGCAGTACTTC. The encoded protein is CASSTTGAAAYEQYF.

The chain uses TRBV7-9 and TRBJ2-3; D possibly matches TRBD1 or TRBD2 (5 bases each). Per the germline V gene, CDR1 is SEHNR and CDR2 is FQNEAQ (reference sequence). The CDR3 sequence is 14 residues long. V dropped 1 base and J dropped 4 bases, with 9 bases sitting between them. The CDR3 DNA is TGTGCCAGCAGCTTAGTTGGGGACGCAGATACGCAGTATTTT. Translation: CASSLVGDADTQYF.

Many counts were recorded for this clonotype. The CDR3 reads CSVGGGLGNQPQHF. In DNA form, the CDR3 reads TGCAGCGTTGGAGGGGGACTGGGCAATCAGCCCCAGCATTTT. The V gene is TRBV29-1, the J gene TRBJ1-5; D may be TRBD1 (6 bases). Trimming cost V 4 bases and J 2 bases, with 12 bases left between them. Germline V gene lookup returns CDR1 SQVTM and CDR2 ANQGSEA. The CDR3 consists of 14 residues.

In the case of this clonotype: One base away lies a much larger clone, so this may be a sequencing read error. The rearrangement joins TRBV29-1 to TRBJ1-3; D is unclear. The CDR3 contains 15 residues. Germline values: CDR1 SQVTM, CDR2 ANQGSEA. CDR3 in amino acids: CSVEDLGRFGNIIYF. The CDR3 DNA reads TGCAGCGTTGAAGATCTGGGGAGGTTCGGAAACATCATATATTTT. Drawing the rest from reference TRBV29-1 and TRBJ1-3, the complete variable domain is SAVISQKPSRDICQRGTSLTIQCQVDSQVTMMFWYRQQPGQSLTLIATANQGSEATYESGFVIDKFPISRPNLTFSTLTVSNMSPEDSSIYLCSVEDLGRFGNIIYFGEGSWLTVV.

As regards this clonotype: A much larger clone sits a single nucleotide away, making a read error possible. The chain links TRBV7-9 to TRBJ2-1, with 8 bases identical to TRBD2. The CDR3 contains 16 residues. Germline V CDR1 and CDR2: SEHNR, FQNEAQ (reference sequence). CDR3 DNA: TGTACCAGCAGCTTTGGTTGGCGGGAGGAATACAATGAGCAGTTCTTC. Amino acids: CTSSFGWREEYNEQFF.

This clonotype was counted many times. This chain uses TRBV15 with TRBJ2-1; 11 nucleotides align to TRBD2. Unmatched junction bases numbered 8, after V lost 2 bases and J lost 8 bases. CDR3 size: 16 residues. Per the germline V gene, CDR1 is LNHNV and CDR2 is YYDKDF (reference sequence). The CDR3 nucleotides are TGTGCCACCAGCAGACTCCTAGCGGGAGGTCTCGATGAGCAGTTCTTC. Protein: CATSRLLAGGLDEQFF.

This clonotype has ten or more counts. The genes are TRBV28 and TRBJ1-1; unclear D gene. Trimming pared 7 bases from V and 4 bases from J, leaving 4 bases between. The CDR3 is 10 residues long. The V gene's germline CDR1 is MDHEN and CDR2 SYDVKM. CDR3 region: CASNSTEAFF. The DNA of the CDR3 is TGTGCCAGCAATAGCACTGAAGCTTTCTTT. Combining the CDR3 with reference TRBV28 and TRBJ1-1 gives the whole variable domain DVKVTQSSRYLVKRTGEKVFLECVQDMDHENMFWYRQDPGLGLRLIYFSYDVKMKEKGDIPEGYSVSREKKERFSLILESASTNQTSMYLCASNSTEAFFGQGTRLTVV.

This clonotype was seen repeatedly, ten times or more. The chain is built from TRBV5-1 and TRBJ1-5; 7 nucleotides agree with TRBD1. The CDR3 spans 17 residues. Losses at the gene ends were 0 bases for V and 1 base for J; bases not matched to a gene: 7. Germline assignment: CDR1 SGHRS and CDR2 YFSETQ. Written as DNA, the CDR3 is TGCGCCAGCAGCTTGGGCACAGGGGACGTGAGCAATCAGCCCCAGCATTTT. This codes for CASSLGTGDVSNQPQHF.

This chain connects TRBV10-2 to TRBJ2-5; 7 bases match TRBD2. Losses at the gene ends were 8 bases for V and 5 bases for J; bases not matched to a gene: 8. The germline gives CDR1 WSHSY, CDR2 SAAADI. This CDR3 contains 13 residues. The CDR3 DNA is TGCGCCAGCCATTCGGACGGGGGGGAGACCCAGTACTTC. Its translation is CASHSDGGETQYF.

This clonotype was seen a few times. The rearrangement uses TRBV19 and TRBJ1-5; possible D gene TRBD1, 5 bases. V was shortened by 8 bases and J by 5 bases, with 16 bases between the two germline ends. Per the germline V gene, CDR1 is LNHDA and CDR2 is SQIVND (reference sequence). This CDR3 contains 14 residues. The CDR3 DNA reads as TGTGCCAGTGCCCATCTGGGGGGAGATCAGCCCCAGCATTTT. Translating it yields CASAHLGGDQPQHF. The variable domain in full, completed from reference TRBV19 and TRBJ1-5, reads DGGITQSPKYLFRKEGQNVTLSCEQNLNHDAMYWYRQDPGQGLRLIYYSQIVNDFQKGDIAEGYSVSREKKESFPLTVTSAQKNPTAFYLCASAHLGGDQPQHFGDGTRLSIL.

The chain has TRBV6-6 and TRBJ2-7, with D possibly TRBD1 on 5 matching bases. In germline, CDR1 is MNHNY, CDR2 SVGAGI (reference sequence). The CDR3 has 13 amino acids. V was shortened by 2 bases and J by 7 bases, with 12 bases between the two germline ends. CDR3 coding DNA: TGTGCCAGCAGTTACCCCGACAGACGTGAGCAGTACTTC. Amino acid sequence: CASSYPDRREQYF.

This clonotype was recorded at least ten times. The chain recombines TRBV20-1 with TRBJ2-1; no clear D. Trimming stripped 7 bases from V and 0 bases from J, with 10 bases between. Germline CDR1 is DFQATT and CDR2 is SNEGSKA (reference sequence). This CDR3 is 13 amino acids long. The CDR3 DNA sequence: TGCAGTGTTAGGTGGAGCTCCTACAATGAGCAGTTCTTC. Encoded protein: CSVRWSSYNEQFF.

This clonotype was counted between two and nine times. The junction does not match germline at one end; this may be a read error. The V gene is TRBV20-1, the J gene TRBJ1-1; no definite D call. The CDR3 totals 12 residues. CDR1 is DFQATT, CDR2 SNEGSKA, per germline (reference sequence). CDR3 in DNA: TGCAGTGCTAGAGATCTAGGGTCTGAAGTTTTCTTT. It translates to CSARDLGSEVFF.

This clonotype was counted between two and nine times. Here the CDR3 DNA reads TGTGCCAGCAGGATAGGGACTAGCGGGAGCGGAGGCACAGATACGCAGTATTTT. Residues: CASRIGTSGSGGTDTQYF. The genes are TRBV6-1 and TRBJ2-3, with TRBD2 identical over 14 bases. J gave up 1 base and V 6 bases, and 9 bases lay outside the gene matches. Germline lookup yields CDR1 MNHNS and CDR2 SASEGT. This CDR3 is built from 18 residues.

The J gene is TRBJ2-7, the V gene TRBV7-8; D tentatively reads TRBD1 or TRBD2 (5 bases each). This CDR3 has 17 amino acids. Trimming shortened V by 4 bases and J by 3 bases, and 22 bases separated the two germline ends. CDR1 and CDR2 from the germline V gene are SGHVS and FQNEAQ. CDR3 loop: CASSSPRRGMGDYEQYF. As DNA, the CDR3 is TGTGCCAGCAGCTCTCCTCGGCGAGGCATGGGGGACTACGAGCAGTACTTC.

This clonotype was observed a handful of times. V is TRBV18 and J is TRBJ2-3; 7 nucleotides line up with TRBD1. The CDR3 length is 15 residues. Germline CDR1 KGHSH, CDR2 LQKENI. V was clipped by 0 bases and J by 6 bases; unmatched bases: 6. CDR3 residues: CASSPPGTALDTQYF. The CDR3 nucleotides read TGTGCCAGCTCACCACCCGGGACAGCCCTGGATACGCAGTATTTT.

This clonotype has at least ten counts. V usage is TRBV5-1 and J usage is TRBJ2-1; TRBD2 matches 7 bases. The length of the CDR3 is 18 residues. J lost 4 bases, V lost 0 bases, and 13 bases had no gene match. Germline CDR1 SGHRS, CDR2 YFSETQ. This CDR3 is CASSLASSGRGGYNEQFF. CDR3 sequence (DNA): TGCGCCAGCAGCTTGGCCTCTAGCGGCCGTGGGGGTTACAATGAGCAGTTCTTC.

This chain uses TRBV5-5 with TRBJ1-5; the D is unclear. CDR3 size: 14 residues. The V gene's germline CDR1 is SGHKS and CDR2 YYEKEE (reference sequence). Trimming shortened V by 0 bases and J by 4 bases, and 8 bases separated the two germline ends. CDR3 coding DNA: TGTGCCAGCAGCTTGGACCCCCTAAATCAGCCCCAGCATTTT. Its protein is CASSLDPLNQPQHF. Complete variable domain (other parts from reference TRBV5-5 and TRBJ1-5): DAGVTQSPTHLIKTRGQQVTLRCSPISGHKSVSWYQQVLGQGPQFIFQYYEKEERGRGNFPDRFSARQFPNYSSELNVNALLLGDSALYLCASSLDPLNQPQHFGDGTRLSIL.

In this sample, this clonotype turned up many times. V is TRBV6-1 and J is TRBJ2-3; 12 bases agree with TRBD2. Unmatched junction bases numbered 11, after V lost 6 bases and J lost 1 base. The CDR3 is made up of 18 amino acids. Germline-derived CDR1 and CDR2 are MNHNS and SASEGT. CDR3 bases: TGTGCCAGCAGAGGACTAGCGGGACGGATCGGGGGCACAGATACGCAGTATTTT. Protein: CASRGLAGRIGGTDTQYF.

For the CDR3, the DNA is TGTGCCAGCAACACTCAGGGGGACGGACCTTACGAGCAGTACTTC. Residues: CASNTQGDGPYEQYF. This sequence joins TRBV2 and TRBJ2-7, with 7 bases identical to TRBD1. CDR3 length: 15 amino acids. V gave up 7 bases and J gave up 4 bases; unmatched junction bases: 13. The germline CDR1 and CDR2 sequences are SNHLY and FYNNEI.

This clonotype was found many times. CDR3 protein: CASSYSDTQYF. In DNA, the CDR3 is TGTGCCAGCAGTTACTCCGATACGCAGTATTTT. V and J are TRBV12-3 or TRBV12-4 and TRBJ2-3, with D unresolved. V lost 4 bases and J lost 6, with 5 bases in between. There are 11 residues in the CDR3.

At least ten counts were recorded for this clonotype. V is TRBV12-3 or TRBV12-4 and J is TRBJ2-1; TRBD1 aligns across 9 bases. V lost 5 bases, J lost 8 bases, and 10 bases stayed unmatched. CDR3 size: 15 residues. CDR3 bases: TGTGCCAGCAGTCGTCCCGGGACAGGGATCGATGAGCAGTTCTTC. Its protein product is CASSRPGTGIDEQFF.

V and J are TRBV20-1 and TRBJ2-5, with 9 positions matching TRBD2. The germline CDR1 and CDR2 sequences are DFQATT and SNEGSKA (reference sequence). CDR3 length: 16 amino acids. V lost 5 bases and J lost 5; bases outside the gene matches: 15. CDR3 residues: CSARPAGGRIAETQYF. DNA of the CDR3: TGCAGTGCTCGTCCGGCGGGGGGGAGGATCGCCGAGACCCAGTACTTC.

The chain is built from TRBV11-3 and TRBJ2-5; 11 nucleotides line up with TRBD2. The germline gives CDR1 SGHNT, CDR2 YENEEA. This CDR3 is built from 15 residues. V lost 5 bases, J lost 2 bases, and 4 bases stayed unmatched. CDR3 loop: CASSARTSGQETQYF. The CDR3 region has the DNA TGTGCCAGCAGCGCTCGGACTAGCGGGCAAGAGACCCAGTACTTC. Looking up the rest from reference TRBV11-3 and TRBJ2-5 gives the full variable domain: EAGVVQSPRYKIIEKKQPVAFWCNPISGHNTLYWYLQNLGQGPELLIRYENEEAVDDSQLPKDRFSAERLKGVDSTLKIQPAELGDSAVYLCASSARTSGQETQYFGPGTRLLVL.

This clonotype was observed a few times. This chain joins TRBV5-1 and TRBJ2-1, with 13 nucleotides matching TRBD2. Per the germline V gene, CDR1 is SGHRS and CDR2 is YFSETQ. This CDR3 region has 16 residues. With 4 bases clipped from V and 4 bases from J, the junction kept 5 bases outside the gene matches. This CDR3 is CASSPGTSGMYNEQFF. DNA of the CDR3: TGCGCCAGCAGCCCTGGGACTAGCGGGATGTACAATGAGCAGTTCTTC.

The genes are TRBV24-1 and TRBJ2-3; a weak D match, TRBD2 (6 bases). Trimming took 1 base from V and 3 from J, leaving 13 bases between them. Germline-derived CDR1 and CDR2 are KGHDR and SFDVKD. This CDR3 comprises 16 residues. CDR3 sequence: CATSDFSGSRTDTQYF. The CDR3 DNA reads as TGTGCCACCAGTGATTTTTCCGGGAGTAGGACAGATACGCAGTATTTT.

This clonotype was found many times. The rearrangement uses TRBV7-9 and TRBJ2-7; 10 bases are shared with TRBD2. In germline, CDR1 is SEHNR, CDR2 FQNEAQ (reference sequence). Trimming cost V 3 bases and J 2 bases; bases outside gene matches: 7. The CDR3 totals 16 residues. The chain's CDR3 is CASSLILAGTAYEQYF. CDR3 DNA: TGTGCCAGCAGCTTGATACTAGCGGGAACTGCCTACGAGCAGTACTTC. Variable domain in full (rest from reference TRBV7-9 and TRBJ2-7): DTGVSQNPRHKITKRGQNVTFRCDPISEHNRLYWYRQTLGQGPEFLTYFQNEAQLEKSRLLSDRFSAERPKGSFSTLEIQRTEQGDSAMYLCASSLILAGTAYEQYFGPGTRLTVT.

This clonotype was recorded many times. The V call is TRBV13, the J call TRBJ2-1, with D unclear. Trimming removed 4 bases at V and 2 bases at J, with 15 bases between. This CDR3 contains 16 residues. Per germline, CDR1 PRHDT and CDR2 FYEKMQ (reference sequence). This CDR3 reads CASSSLGEQTYNEQFF. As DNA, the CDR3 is TGTGCCAGCAGCTCCCTCGGCGAGCAGACCTACAATGAGCAGTTCTTC.

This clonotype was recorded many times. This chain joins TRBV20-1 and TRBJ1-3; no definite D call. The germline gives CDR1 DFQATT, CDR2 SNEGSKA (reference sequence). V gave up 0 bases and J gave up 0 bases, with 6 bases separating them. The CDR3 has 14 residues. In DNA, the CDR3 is TGCAGTGCTAGAGACAGGTCCTCTGGAAACACCATATATTTT. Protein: CSARDRSSGNTIYF.